Below are 15 T cell receptor beta chains sequenced from a single sample in a study of CD8 T cells in ankylosing spondylitis. TCRdb recomputed calls from the 5' RACE reads with MiXCR, one row per CDR3 protein. The repertoire holds 150,000 to 200,000 distinct CDR3 sequences, with roughly 12% as singletons. Sequenced sample: blood, either unsorted or a sorted T cell fraction (not recorded which). These receptors were obtained from a male donor with ankylosing spondylitis or in good health (not recorded which).

The CDR3 is CSARDHGDRAQHF. CDR3 sequence (DNA): TGCAGTGCTAGAGATCATGGGGACAGGGCGCAGCATTTT. The chain couples TRBV20-1 to TRBJ1-5, with 9 bases aligning to TRBD1. Germline CDR1 DFQATT, CDR2 SNEGSKA (reference sequence). The CDR3 runs to 13 residues. V shed 0 bases, J shed 13 bases, and the junction held 7 bases outside the gene matches.

This clonotype showed up just once. The chain combines TRBV6-1 with TRBJ2-3; 11 bases are shared with TRBD2. The trim removed 6 bases at V and 3 bases at J, leaving 5 bases unmatched. This CDR3 is built from 15 residues. CDR1 is MNHNS, CDR2 SASEGT, per germline. The CDR3 is CASRALAGGTDTQYF. The CDR3 nucleotides read TGTGCCAGCAGAGCTCTAGCGGGAGGAACAGATACGCAGTATTTT.

This clonotype was counted ten times or more. The chain joins TRBV7-2 to TRBJ2-2, with a weak D call TRBD2 (5 bases). This CDR3 is built from 13 residues. The V gene's germline CDR1 is SGHTA and CDR2 FQGNSA. Trimming took 1 base from V and 7 from J, leaving 7 bases between them. The CDR3 nucleotides are TGTGCCAGCAGCTTAGAGGCGGGCGGGGAGCTGTTTTTT. Encoded protein: CASSLEAGGELFF.

This clonotype was counted ten times or more. The chain uses TRBV9 and TRBJ2-3; weak D call: TRBD2 (7 bases). CDR1 and CDR2 from the germline V gene are SGDLS and YYNGEE. The CDR3 runs 15 residues. The ends were cut back, 0 bases at V and 4 bases at J, with 12 bases in the middle. The CDR3 bases are TGTGCCAGCAGCGTAGCGTGGGGGGGGCCAGATACGCAGTATTTT. It translates to CASSVAWGGPDTQYF.

This clonotype was found many times. The chain recombines TRBV29-1 with TRBJ2-5, with 10 bases fitting TRBD2. The CDR3 sequence is 14 residues long. Germline V gives CDR1 SQVTM, CDR2 ANQGSEA. V was pared by 5 bases and J by 5 bases, with 8 bases of the junction left unmatched. The CDR3 nucleotides are TGCAGCGTTCTAGCGGGAGCCATACTCGAGACCCAGTACTTC. Its translation is CSVLAGAILETQYF. Using reference TRBV29-1 and TRBJ2-5 for the parts outside the CDR3, the full variable domain is SAVISQKPSRDICQRGTSLTIQCQVDSQVTMMFWYRQQPGQSLTLIATANQGSEATYESGFVIDKFPISRPNLTFSTLTVSNMSPEDSSIYLCSVLAGAILETQYFGPGTRLLVL.

This clonotype was recorded many times. The chain uses TRBV5-1 and TRBJ2-6; TRBD2 aligns across 13 bases. V gave up 2 bases and J gave up 0 bases; unmatched junction bases: 5. The CDR3 totals 19 residues. Germline CDR1 SGHRS, CDR2 YFSETQ. As DNA, the CDR3 is TGCGCCAGCAGCTTACTGGGACTAGCGGGGAACTCTGGGGCCAACGTCCTGACTTTC. This encodes CASSLLGLAGNSGANVLTF.

This clonotype occurred many times. The chain recombines TRBV20-1 with TRBJ2-1; TRBD1 might be the D (6 bases). V was cut by 6 bases and J by 6 bases, with 18 bases left in between. The CDR3 has 14 residues. Germline lookup yields CDR1 DFQATT and CDR2 SNEGSKA (reference sequence). The CDR3 bases are TGCAGTGCCACTATATCCGGGACACCCAATGAGCAGTTCTTC. Protein: CSATISGTPNEQFF.

V usage is TRBV5-6 and J usage is TRBJ2-1; D call uncertain. This CDR3 spans 14 amino acids. The germline V and J ends were trimmed by 4 bases and 4 bases, with 12 bases remaining between them. The germline V gene has CDR1 SGHDT and CDR2 YYEEEE. CDR3 DNA sequence: TGTGCCAGCAGCCTTTGGACGGGTTACAATGAGCAGTTCTTC. Translated: CASSLWTGYNEQFF.

This clonotype was observed at least ten times. The rearrangement links TRBV12-3 or TRBV12-4 to TRBJ1-2; D gene uncertain. The V gene lost 6 bases and the J gene lost 2 bases, with 16 bases spanning the gap. The CDR3 runs 15 residues. The CDR3 spells CASSRGSSPNYGYTF. CDR3 in DNA: TGTGCCAGCAGCCGTGGATCATCCCCCAACTATGGCTACACCTTC.

On this clonotype: A read error may be the cause here, since a much bigger clone is one base away. V and J are TRBV5-6 and TRBJ2-3, with 11 nucleotides matching TRBD2. From germline, CDR1 is SGHDT and CDR2 YYEEEE. This CDR3 is 16 amino acids long. The CDR3 spells CANSSPGLAVTDTQYF. The CDR3 bases are TGTGCCAACAGCTCCCCGGGACTAGCGGTCACAGATACGCAGTATTTT. The variable domain in full, completed from reference TRBV5-6 and TRBJ2-3, reads DAGVTQSPTHLIKTRGQQVTLRCSPKSGHDTVSWYQQALGQGPQFIFQYYEEEERQRGNFPDRFSGHQFPNYSSELNVNALLLGDSALYLCANSSPGLAVTDTQYFGPGTRLTVL.

The sample holds a few counts of this clonotype. The chain employs TRBV7-2 and TRBJ1-2; no reliable D call. V lost 1 base, J lost 2 bases, and 11 bases lay in between. The germline V gene encodes CDR1 SGHTA and CDR2 FQGNSA. The CDR3 contains 15 residues. The DNA for the CDR3 is TGTGCCAGCAGCTTAGAGTCGGCCGGCAACTATGGCTACACCTTC. Translated, it gives CASSLESAGNYGYTF.

In its sample, this clonotype was seen many times. The CDR3 is CASRDSPNTGELFF. Here the CDR3 DNA reads TGTGCCAGCCGGGACAGCCCGAACACCGGGGAGCTGTTTTTT. The chain carries TRBV25-1 and TRBJ2-2; 7 bases line up with TRBD1. The CDR3 consists of 14 residues. The V segment lost 8 bases and the J segment 0 bases; nucleotides outside the gene matches: 3. Germline assignment: CDR1 MGHDK and CDR2 SYGVNS.

This clonotype came up many times. This sequence joins TRBV9 and TRBJ1-3; D gene uncertain. Germline V gene lookup returns CDR1 SGDLS and CDR2 YYNGEE. Between the trimmed V and J ends, which lost 4 bases and 0 bases, there was a span of 8 bases. CDR3 length equals 14 residues. CDR3 DNA: TGTGCCAGCAGCCCCGAGGCCTCTGGAAACACCATATATTTT. It translates to CASSPEASGNTIYF.

In its sample, this clonotype was seen many times. V usage is TRBV20-1 and J usage is TRBJ1-4, with D possibly matching TRBD1 (6 bases). The germline V and J ends were trimmed by 0 bases and 11 bases, with 13 bases remaining between them. Germline CDR1 is DFQATT and CDR2 is SNEGSKA (reference sequence). The CDR3 has 13 amino acids. Written as DNA, the CDR3 is TGCAGTGCTAGAGATCTGGGGGGCCTTAAACTGTTTTTT. Residues: CSARDLGGLKLFF.

Ten or more counts support this clonotype. The chain carries TRBV5-1 and TRBJ2-2; 11 bases fit TRBD2. V shed 4 bases, J shed 8 bases, and the junction held 10 bases outside the gene matches. The CDR3 sequence is 16 residues long. Germline V CDR1 and CDR2: SGHRS, YFSETQ. The CDR3 nucleotides are TGCGCCAGCAGCCGATTACTAGCGGGAGAAAGTGGGGAGCTGTTTTTT. Protein: CASSRLLAGESGELFF. Filled out from reference TRBV5-1 and TRBJ2-2, the complete variable domain reads KAGVTQTPRYLIKTRGQQVTLSCSPISGHRSVSWYQQTPGQGLQFLFEYFSETQRNKGNFPGRFSGRQFSNSRSEMNVSTLELGDSALYLCASSRLLAGESGELFFGEGSRLTVL.